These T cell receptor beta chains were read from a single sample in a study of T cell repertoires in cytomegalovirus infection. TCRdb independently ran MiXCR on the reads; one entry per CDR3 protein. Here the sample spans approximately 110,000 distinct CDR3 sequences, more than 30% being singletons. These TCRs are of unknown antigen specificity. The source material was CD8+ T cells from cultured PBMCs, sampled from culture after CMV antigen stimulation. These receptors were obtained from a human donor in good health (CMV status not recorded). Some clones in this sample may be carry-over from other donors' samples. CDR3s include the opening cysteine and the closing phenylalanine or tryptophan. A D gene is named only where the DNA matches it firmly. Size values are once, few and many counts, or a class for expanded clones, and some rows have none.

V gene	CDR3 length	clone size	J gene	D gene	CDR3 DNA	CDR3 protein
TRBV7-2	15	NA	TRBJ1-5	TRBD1	TGTGCCAGCAGCTTAACCAGGGGGCTCAATCAGCCCCAGCATTTT	CASSLTRGLNQPQHF
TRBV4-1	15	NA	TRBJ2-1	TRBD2	TGCGCCAGCAGCCCTCTCCGGGGGGGTTTCAATGAGCAGTTCTTC	CASSPLRGGFNEQFF
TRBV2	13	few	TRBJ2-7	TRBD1	TGTGCCAGCAGTCAGGGGGCCCTATACGAGCAGTACTTC	CASSQGALYEQYF
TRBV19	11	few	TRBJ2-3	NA	TGTGCCAGTAGTATTGGACATACGCAGTATTTT	CASSIGHTQYF
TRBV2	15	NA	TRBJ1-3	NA	TGTGCCAGCAGTGACCATCAGGGTGCGGGAAACACCATATATTTT	CASSDHQGAGNTIYF
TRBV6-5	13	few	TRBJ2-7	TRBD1	TGTGCCAGCAGTAGGGGACAGGGGAACGAGCAGTACTTC	CASSRGQGNEQYF
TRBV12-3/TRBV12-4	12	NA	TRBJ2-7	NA	TGTGCCAGCAGTTTATTTCTCTACGAGCAGTACTTC	CASSLFLYEQYF
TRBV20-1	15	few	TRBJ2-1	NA	TGCAGTGCTAGAGATCGCGACGCAGCCTACAATGAGCAGTTCTTC	CSARDRDAAYNEQFF
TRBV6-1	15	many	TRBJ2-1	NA	TGTGCCAGCGCCTCAGGGGGGGCTAGCCGCAATGAGCAGTTCTTC	CASASGGASRNEQFF
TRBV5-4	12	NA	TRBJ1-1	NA	TGTGCCAGCAGCTCGAACAGTTATGAAGCTTTCTTT	CASSSNSYEAFF
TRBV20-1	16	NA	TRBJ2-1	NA	TGCAGTGCTCGGTCCCGTTTGTTGGGGACCTACAATGAGCAGTTCTTC	CSARSRLLGTYNEQFF
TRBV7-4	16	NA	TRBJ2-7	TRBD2	TGTGCCAGCAGCTTTGACCCTAAGCGGGGGGGCTACGAGCAGTACTTC	CASSFDPKRGGYEQYF
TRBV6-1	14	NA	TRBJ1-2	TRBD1	TGTGCCAGCAGTGCTTGGACAGGGGCAAATGGCTACACCTTC	CASSAWTGANGYTF
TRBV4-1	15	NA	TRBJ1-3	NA	TGCGCCAGCAGCCAAGATGGAGGGACTGGAAACACCATATATTTT	CASSQDGGTGNTIYF
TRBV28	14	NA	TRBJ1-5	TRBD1	TGTGCCAGCAGTCCCAGGGGGCAGGGTCAGCCCCAGCATTTT	CASSPRGQGQPQHF
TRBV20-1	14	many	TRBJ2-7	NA	TGCAGTGCTACCGGGGGGCCTGACTCGGGCGAGCAGTACTTC	CSATGGPDSGEQYF
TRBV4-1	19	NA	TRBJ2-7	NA	TGCGCCAGCAGCCAAGAAGAATGGATAGGACGGGCCGGATCGTACGAGCAGTACTTC	CASSQEEWIGRAGSYEQYF
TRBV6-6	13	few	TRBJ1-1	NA	TGTGCCAGCGGTCGAGGGGTAAACACTGAAGCTTTCTTT	CASGRGVNTEAFF
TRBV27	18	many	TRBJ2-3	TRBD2	TGTGCCAGCAGCGCCTTGGGACTAGCGATAAGGAGGACAGATACGCAGTATTTT	CASSALGLAIRRTDTQYF
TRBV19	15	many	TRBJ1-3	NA	TGTGCCAGTAGTATAGCGAGGAGCTCTGGAAACACCATATATTTT	CASSIARSSGNTIYF
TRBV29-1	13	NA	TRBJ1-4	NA	TGCAGCGTTGTGTGGGGTCAGCGCGAAAAACTGTTTTTT	CSVVWGQREKLFF
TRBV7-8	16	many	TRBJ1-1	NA	TGTGCCAGCCGAAGAGAAGGGCAAATTCGTGACACTGAAGCTTTCTTT	CASRREGQIRDTEAFF
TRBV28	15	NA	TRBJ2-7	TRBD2	TGTGCCAGCAGTTTACGGCGGGGGGGCTCCTACGAGCAGTACTTC	CASSLRRGGSYEQYF
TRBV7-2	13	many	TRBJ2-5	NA	TGTGCCAGCAGACCGACAGAACAAGAGACCCAGTACTTC	CASRPTEQETQYF
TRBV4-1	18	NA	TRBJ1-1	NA	TGCGCCAGCAGCCAAGGTTTATTGTATAGGGAGGAGAACACTGAAGCTTTCTTT	CASSQGLLYREENTEAFF
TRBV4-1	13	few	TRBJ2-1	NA	TGCGCCAGCAGCCACGGACAGTACAATGAGCAGTTCTTC	CASSHGQYNEQFF
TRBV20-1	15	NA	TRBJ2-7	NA	TGCAGTGCTAGAGTACGGCATCACCTATCAGGCGAGCAGTACTTC	CSARVRHHLSGEQYF
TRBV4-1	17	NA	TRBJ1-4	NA	TGCGCCAGCAGCCAAGAACCCCCAGGAGCGGCTAATGAAAAACTGTTTTTT	CASSQEPPGAANEKLFF
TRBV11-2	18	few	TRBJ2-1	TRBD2	TGTGCCAGCAGCCCACTTACCAGCGGGGGCGAATCCTACAATGAGCAGTTCTTC	CASSPLTSGGESYNEQFF
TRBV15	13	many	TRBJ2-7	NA	TGTGCCACCAGCAGAGATTCTGGTGCCGAGCAGTACTTC	CATSRDSGAEQYF
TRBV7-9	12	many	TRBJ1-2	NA	TGTGCCAGCAGCCCCCCCCAACGTGGCTACACCTTC	CASSPPQRGYTF
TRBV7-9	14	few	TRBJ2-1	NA	TGTGCCAGCAGCGCCTCTTTGGCGCGCAATGAGCAGTTCTTC	CASSASLARNEQFF
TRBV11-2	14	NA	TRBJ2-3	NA	TGTGCCAGCAGCGTTGAACTCAGCACAGATACGCAGTATTTT	CASSVELSTDTQYF
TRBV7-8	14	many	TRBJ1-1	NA	TGTGCCAGCAGCTTAGATTGGGGGGGCACTGAAGCTTTCTTT	CASSLDWGGTEAFF
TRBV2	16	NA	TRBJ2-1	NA	TGTGCCAGCAGTGCGACAGACGCGACACTCTACAATGAGCAGTTCTTC	CASSATDATLYNEQFF
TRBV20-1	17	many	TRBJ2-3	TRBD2	TGCAGTGCTCCCGATTCATCTAGCGGGGGGATCCCAGATACGCAGTATTTT	CSAPDSSSGGIPDTQYF
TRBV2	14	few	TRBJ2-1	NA	TGTGCCAGCAGCATTAGTAGCTCCTACAATGAGCAGTTCTTC	CASSISSSYNEQFF
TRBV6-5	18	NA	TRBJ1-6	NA	TGTGCCAGCACCTACGGGCCCACGTGGGGCAATAATAATTCACCCCTCCACTTT	CASTYGPTWGNNNSPLHF
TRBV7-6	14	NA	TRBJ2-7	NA	TGTGCCAGCAGCCGGGGAGGGGGCTCGGACGAGCAGTACTTC	CASSRGGGSDEQYF
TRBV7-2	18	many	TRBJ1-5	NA	TGTGCCAGCAGCTTATCTTCGGGCAGTTTCTTGAGCAATCAGCCCCAGCATTTT	CASSLSSGSFLSNQPQHF
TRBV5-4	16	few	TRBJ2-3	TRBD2	TGTGCCAGCAGCGGGGGACTAGCGGGGGCCACAGATACGCAGTATTTT	CASSGGLAGATDTQYF
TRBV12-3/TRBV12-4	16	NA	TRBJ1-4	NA	TGTGCCAGCAGTTTCAGTCTTTCGGGGCTTAATGAAAAACTGTTTTTT	CASSFSLSGLNEKLFF
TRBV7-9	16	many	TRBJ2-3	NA	TGTGCCAGCAGCTTAGTTTCTACAGCTACCACAGATACGCAGTATTTT	CASSLVSTATTDTQYF
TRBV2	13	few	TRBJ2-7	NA	TGTGCCAGCCGGGACCGGGTACGACCCGAGCAGTACTTC	CASRDRVRPEQYF
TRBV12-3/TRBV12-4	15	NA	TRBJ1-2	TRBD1	TGTGCCAGCAGTTTAGCGCTAAAGGGGGCCCGGGGCTACACCTTC	CASSLALKGARGYTF
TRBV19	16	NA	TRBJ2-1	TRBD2	TGTGCCAGTAGCTGGACGGCGGGGGGGTCCTACAATGAGCAGTTCTTC	CASSWTAGGSYNEQFF
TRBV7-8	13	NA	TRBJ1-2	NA	TGTGCCAGCAGCTTACCAGGCGTCTATGGCTACACCTTC	CASSLPGVYGYTF
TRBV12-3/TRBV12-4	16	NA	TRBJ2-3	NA	TGTGCCAGCAGTTTATTGGGACCCTTTAGCACAGATACGCAGTATTTT	CASSLLGPFSTDTQYF
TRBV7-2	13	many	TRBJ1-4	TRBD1	TGTGCCAGCAGCATTAACAGGGGGCGAAAACTGTTTTTT	CASSINRGRKLFF
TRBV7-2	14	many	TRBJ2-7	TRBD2	TGTGCCAGCAGCCAGGGACTAGCGGCGTACGAGCAGTACTTC	CASSQGLAAYEQYF
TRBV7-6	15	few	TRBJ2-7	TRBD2	TGTGCCAGCAGCTTAGATGTAGCGGGGGGGCGCGAGCAGTACTTC	CASSLDVAGGREQYF
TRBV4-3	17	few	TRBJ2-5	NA	TGCGCCAGCAGCCAATCAGTCGGGGCCCTAGCAGAAGAGACCCAGTACTTC	CASSQSVGALAEETQYF
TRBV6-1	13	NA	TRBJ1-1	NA	TGTGCCACTGAGGACAGAGTGAACACTGAAGCTTTCTTT	CATEDRVNTEAFF
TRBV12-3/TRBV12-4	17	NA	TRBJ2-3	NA	TGTGCCAGCAGCTATCATTTGGTGTGGACCGACACAGATACGCAGTATTTT	CASSYHLVWTDTDTQYF
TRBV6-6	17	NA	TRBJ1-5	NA	TGTGCCAGCAGTTACTTTGGAGTGCCCCGAAAGAATCAGCCCCAGCATTTT	CASSYFGVPRKNQPQHF
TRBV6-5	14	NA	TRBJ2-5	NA	TGTGCCAGCAGCCAGTGGGGGGCCGGGGAGACCCAGTACTTC	CASSQWGAGETQYF
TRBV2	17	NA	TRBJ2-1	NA	TGTGCCAGCAGTGAGGGGTATTCCAGAAGCTCCTACAATGAGCAGTTCTTC	CASSEGYSRSSYNEQFF
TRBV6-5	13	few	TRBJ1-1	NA	TGTGCCAGCAGTTACTCACAGGTGGTGGAAGCTTTCTTT	CASSYSQVVEAFF
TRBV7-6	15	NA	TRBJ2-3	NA	TGTGCCAGCAGCTCCAGACGGGGAATCGCAGATACGCAGTATTTT	CASSSRRGIADTQYF